Listed here are 15 T cell receptor beta chains from one sample, sequenced in a study of blood T cells in healthy people across ages. A second PCR of roughly 6 to 12 cycles used a sample-barcoded 5' primer and a J-beta primer mix. From the 5' RACE reads, TCRdb called clonotypes with MiXCR, one entry per CDR3 protein. The sample has around 990,000 distinct CDR3 sequences, roughly two fifths seen once. Sequencing was carried out using blood. Receptors originate from a man aged 18 to 35 in good health.

At least ten counts were recorded for this clonotype. V is TRBV29-1 and J is TRBJ2-1; D is ambiguous. From germline, CDR1 is SQVTM and CDR2 ANQGSEA. V was clipped by 6 bases and J by 0 bases, with 3 bases between them. This CDR3 is 11 amino acids long. The CDR3 here is CSVLSYNEQFF. Written as DNA, the CDR3 is TGCAGCGTCCTCTCCTACAATGAGCAGTTCTTC.

The chain links TRBV25-1 to TRBJ2-7; D is possibly TRBD1 (6 bases). With the DNA end fitting TRBJ2-5 better, the J assignment may be wrong. This CDR3 region has 13 residues. CDR1 is MGHDK, CDR2 SYGVNS, per germline. CDR3 loop: CASGVQGKETQYF. The CDR3 nucleotides read TGTGCCAGCGGTGTTCAGGGGAAGGAGACCCAGTACTTC.

This clonotype was counted between two and nine times. The J gene is TRBJ2-3, the V gene TRBV11-1; 8 bases are shared with TRBD1. Germline values: CDR1 SGHAT, CDR2 FQDESV (reference sequence). This CDR3 is built from 15 residues. After removal of 6 bases from V and 2 bases from J, the junction contained 7 bases not matched to a gene. CDR3 protein: CASSKGTGHTDTQYF. In DNA, the CDR3 is TGTGCCAGCAGTAAAGGGACAGGACACACAGATACGCAGTATTTT.

In this sample, this clonotype turned up a few times. The chain combines TRBV4-1 with TRBJ1-1, with D possibly matching TRBD1 (5 bases). Trimming stripped 4 bases from V and 1 base from J, with 22 bases between. The CDR3 has 18 amino acids. Per the germline V gene, CDR1 is MGHRA and CDR2 is YSYEKL. CDR3 coding DNA: TGCGCCAGCAGCCTCAAGATGGCCGGGACCGCCGCGAACACTGAAGCTTTCTTT. Translation: CASSLKMAGTAANTEAFF.

The table lists this clonotype with many counts. The chain carries TRBV27 and TRBJ2-7; the D call may be TRBD1 or TRBD2 (5 bases each). The CDR3 sequence is 14 residues long. CDR1 and CDR2 from the germline V gene are MNHEY and SMNVEV (reference sequence). Between the trimmed V and J ends, which lost 1 base and 6 bases, there was a span of 13 bases. The CDR3 is CASSLWQGDGEQYF. The CDR3 DNA reads TGTGCCAGCAGTTTATGGCAGGGAGACGGCGAGCAGTACTTC.

This clonotype appeared a few times. This chain uses TRBV7-8 with TRBJ1-1; 7 nucleotides line up with TRBD1. Germline V lookup: CDR1 SGHVS, CDR2 FQNEAQ. This CDR3 comprises 15 residues. Unmatched junction bases numbered 7, after V lost 5 bases and J lost 1 base. The CDR3 DNA reads as TGTGCCAGCAGCACCCCGGGACAGCAGAACACTGAAGCTTTCTTT. Translation: CASSTPGQQNTEAFF.

This clonotype has more than one count but fewer than ten. This may arise from a read error, as a much more abundant clone is one base away. The gene calls are TRBV2 and TRBJ1-5; D call uncertain. There are 11 residues in the CDR3. The germline V and J ends were trimmed by 4 bases and 6 bases, with 4 bases remaining between them. Germline V gives CDR1 SNHLY, CDR2 FYNNEI. The CDR3 region is CASSAGQPQHF. Here the CDR3 DNA reads TGTGCCAGCAGTGCGGGTCAGCCCCAGCATTTT.

The chain joins TRBV28 to TRBJ2-5; no clear D gene. V shed 2 bases and J shed 4 bases, with 8 bases lying between them. This CDR3 has 13 amino acids. Germline V CDR1 and CDR2: MDHEN, SYDVKM. The CDR3 loop is CASSLAWGETQYF. Here the CDR3 DNA reads TGTGCCAGCAGTTTAGCATGGGGAGAGACCCAGTACTTC. The full variable domain, rest sourced from reference TRBV28 and TRBJ2-5, is DVKVTQSSRYLVKRTGEKVFLECVQDMDHENMFWYRQDPGLGLRLIYFSYDVKMKEKGDIPEGYSVSREKKERFSLILESASTNQTSMYLCASSLAWGETQYFGPGTRLLVL.

This clonotype occurred a few times. Here the CDR3 reads CASSLVGTGLPYEQYF. The CDR3, as DNA: TGTGCCAGCAGCTTAGTCGGGACAGGGCTTCCCTACGAGCAGTACTTC. This chain connects TRBV11-2 to TRBJ2-7; 9 positions agree with TRBD1. The CDR3 is 16 residues long. J gave up 2 bases and V 1 base, and 6 bases lay outside the gene matches. CDR1 is SGHAT and CDR2 is FQNNGV in the germline V gene.

This clonotype was recorded a few times. The CDR3 DNA reads as TGTGCCAGCAGTTTAGGGGCTGGAAAGGGCTACACCTTC. Encoded protein: CASSLGAGKGYTF. The chain couples TRBV12-3 or TRBV12-4 to TRBJ1-2; no firm D call. The CDR3 totals 13 residues. V gave up 1 base and J gave up 8 bases, with 11 bases separating them.

The rearrangement joins TRBV6-1 to TRBJ2-3; D unresolved. The V end was cut by 7 bases, the J end by 0 bases, with 14 bases between. Germline CDR1 MNHNS, CDR2 SASEGT. The CDR3 contains 15 residues. CDR3 sequence (DNA): TGTGCCAGCACCCACAACCCCTTTAGCACAGATACGCAGTATTTT. It yields the protein CASTHNPFSTDTQYF.

J is TRBJ2-1 and V is TRBV4-3, with 9 nucleotides matching TRBD2. The germline gives CDR1 LGHNA, CDR2 YSLEER. V dropped 8 bases and J dropped 4; count of bases not matched to a gene: 6. The CDR3 spans 14 residues. In nucleotides, the CDR3 is TGCGCCAGCGCCGGTCTAGCGGGATACAATGAGCAGTTCTTC. This translates into CASAGLAGYNEQFF.

The chain has TRBV29-1 and TRBJ2-7, with D perhaps matching TRBD1 (5 bases). V lost 0 bases to trimming and J lost 6 bases, with 15 bases between them. In germline, CDR1 is SQVTM, CDR2 ANQGSEA. There are 14 residues in the CDR3. The CDR3 DNA reads as TGCAGCGTTGAAGAGGGGCCGGGCACGGCCGAGCAGTACTTC. Protein: CSVEEGPGTAEQYF.

Only a few counts were recorded for this clonotype. The J gene is TRBJ1-2, the V gene TRBV18, with D perhaps matching TRBD1 (5 bases). This CDR3 region has 14 residues. The germline gives CDR1 KGHSH, CDR2 LQKENI. Trimming pared 1 base from V and 6 bases from J, leaving 12 bases between. The CDR3 DNA reads TGTGCCAGCTCACCACATAATAGGGGAGATGGCTACACCTTC. Encoded protein: CASSPHNRGDGYTF.

This clonotype was observed a handful of times. The chain uses TRBV10-3 and TRBJ1-2, with D perhaps TRBD1 (6 bases). This CDR3 region has 16 residues. CDR1 is ENHRY, CDR2 SYGVKD, per germline. V lost 3 bases and J 2 bases, leaving 16 bases between the germline ends. Written as DNA, the CDR3 is TGTGCCATCAGTGAACGGGGGGCACCGATCAACTATGGCTACACCTTC. Translating it yields CAISERGAPINYGYTF.